The T cell receptor beta chain described here comes from a study of T-cell memory formation after mild COVID-19. Study-level background: Most TCR clusters belonged to a single donor.

Researchers used 5'RACE with constant-segment primers to make TCR alpha and TCR beta cDNA libraries that carry sample barcodes and UMIs. MiXCR, applied by TCRdb to the 5' RACE reads, yields one record per CDR3 protein. This sample has under 200,000 distinct CDR3 sequences, with 25% to 40% found just once. This clonotype has only one observation. Per the germline V gene, CDR1 is LNHNV and CDR2 is YYDKDF (reference sequence). There are 16 residues in the CDR3. V lost 5 bases and J lost 3; bases outside the gene matches: 11. Sequencing was carried out using PBMCs or a T cell subset sorted from them (not recorded which). The source of this sequence is an adult woman who had mild COVID-19 (a few samples of this study predate the infection). Cell type and time point are not known. The chain uses TRBV15 and TRBJ2-7, with TRBD2 matching 9 bases. CDR3 DNA: TGTGCCACCAGCGCCGAGAGGGGACTAGCTTTCTACGAGCAGTACTTC. It translates to CATSAERGLAFYEQYF.